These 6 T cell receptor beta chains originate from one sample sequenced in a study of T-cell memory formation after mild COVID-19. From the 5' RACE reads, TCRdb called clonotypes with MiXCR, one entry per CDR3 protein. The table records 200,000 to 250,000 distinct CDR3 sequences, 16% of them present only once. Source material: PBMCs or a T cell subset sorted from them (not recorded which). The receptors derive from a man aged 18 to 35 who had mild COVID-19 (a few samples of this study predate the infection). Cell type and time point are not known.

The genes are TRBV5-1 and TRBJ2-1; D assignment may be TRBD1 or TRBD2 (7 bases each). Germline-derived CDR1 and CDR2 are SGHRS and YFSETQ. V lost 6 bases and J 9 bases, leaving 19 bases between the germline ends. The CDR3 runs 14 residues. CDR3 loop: CASTKEGAGVEQFF. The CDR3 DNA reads TGCGCCAGCACCAAGGAGGGGGCGGGGGTTGAGCAGTTCTTC.

CDR3 residues: CATSDGGTGPFF. In nucleotides, the CDR3 is TGTGCCACCAGTGATGGCGGGACAGGGCCGTTCTTC. The chain employs TRBV24-1 and TRBJ2-1; TRBD1 agrees at 9 bases. CDR3 length: 12 residues. V shed 3 bases and J 15 bases; nucleotides not matched to a gene: 5. In germline, CDR1 is KGHDR, CDR2 SFDVKD.

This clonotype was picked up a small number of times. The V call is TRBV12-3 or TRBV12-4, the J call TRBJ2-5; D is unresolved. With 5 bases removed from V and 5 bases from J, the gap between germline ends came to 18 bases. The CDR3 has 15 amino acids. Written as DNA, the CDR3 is TGTGCCAGCAGTCCTCCCGGTTGGGGTGGGGAGACCCAGTACTTC. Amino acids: CASSPPGWGGETQYF.

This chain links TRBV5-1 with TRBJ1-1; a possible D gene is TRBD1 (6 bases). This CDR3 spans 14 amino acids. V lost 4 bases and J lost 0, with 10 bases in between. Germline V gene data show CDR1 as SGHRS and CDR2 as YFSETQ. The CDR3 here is CASSRTVMNTEAFF. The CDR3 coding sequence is TGCGCCAGCAGCAGGACAGTCATGAACACTGAAGCTTTCTTT.

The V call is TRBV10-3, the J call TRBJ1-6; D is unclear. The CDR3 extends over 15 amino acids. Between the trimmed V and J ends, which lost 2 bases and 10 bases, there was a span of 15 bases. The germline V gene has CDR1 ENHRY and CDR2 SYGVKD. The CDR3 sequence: CAISEATPRGSPLHF. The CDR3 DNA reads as TGTGCCATCAGTGAGGCGACCCCCCGAGGGTCACCCCTCCACTTT.

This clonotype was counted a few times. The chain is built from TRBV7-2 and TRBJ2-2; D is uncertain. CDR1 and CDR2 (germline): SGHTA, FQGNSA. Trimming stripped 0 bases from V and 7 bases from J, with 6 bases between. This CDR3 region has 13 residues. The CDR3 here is CASSLARGGELFF. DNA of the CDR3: TGTGCCAGCAGCTTAGCTAGAGGCGGGGAGCTGTTTTTT.